This is a list of T cell receptor beta chains from one sample in a study of blood T cell repertoires in COVID-19. Sequenced by immunoSEQ multiplex PCR; TCRdb stores in-frame clones only, minus some. Of about 480,000 clones in the sample, around 88% were seen once. Sequencing was done on a sample of peripheral blood. The receptors originated from a woman younger than 45 with acute or convalescent COVID-19. Both conserved end residues are part of each CDR3. D genes are given only for firm matches. Size is stated for part of the rows, as once, few or many counts, or as a class when the clone is expanded.

abundance	v_gene	len	j_gene	d_gene	CDR3nt	CDR3aa
.	TRBV25-1	12	TRBJ1-1	.	TGTGCCAGCAGTGACATTAACACTGAAGCTTTCTTT	CASSDINTEAFF
.	TRBV6-2/TRBV6-3	15	TRBJ2-1	.	TGTGCCAGCAGTTACACTCGAGGGGGGGCAGGGGAGCAGTTCTTC	CASSYTRGGAGEQFF
.	TRBV6-6	14	TRBJ2-7	TRBD1	TGTGCCAGCAGATCACAGGGGGCATCTTACGAGCAGTACTTC	CASRSQGASYEQYF
.	TRBV7-9	15	TRBJ2-1	TRBD1	TGTGCCAGCGCCGCGGGACAGGGGCGTCTGACTGAGCAGTTCTTC	CASAAGQGRLTEQFF
.	TRBV5-1	13	TRBJ1-1	.	TGCGCCAGTATGCCCCGGGGGGGACCTGAAGCTTTCTTT	CASMPRGGPEAFF
.	TRBV28	16	TRBJ1-5	.	TGTGCCACCAGACACACAGGAGACTTTAGCAATCAGCCCCAGCATTTT	CATRHTGDFSNQPQHF
.	TRBV3-1/TRBV3-2	15	TRBJ2-1	.	TGTGCCAGCAGCCAAGGTTTCGGAGGCCATAATGAGCAGTTCTTC	CASSQGFGGHNEQFF
.	TRBV9	14	TRBJ1-2	.	TGTGCCAGCAGCGTAGGCAGACAAAACTATGGCTACACCTTC	CASSVGRQNYGYTF
.	TRBV18	17	TRBJ2-4	.	TGTGCCAGCTCACCTACCGGAGCGGCCTTAGCCAAAAACATTCAGTACTTC	CASSPTGAALAKNIQYF
.	TRBV7-6	14	TRBJ2-3	.	TGTGCCAGCAGCCTCAGGGGCTTTACAGATACGCAGTATTTT	CASSLRGFTDTQYF
.	TRBV28	14	TRBJ1-2	TRBD1	TGTGCCAGCAGTTTCGGGACAGCTAACTATGGCTACACCTTC	CASSFGTANYGYTF
.	TRBV4-1	14	TRBJ1-1	.	TGCGCCAGCAGCCAGACGCAGGCGAACACTGAAGCTTTCTTT	CASSQTQANTEAFF
.	TRBV6-7	11	TRBJ1-5	.	TGTGCCAGCAGTGCTGGGAGGCCCCAGCATTTT	CASSAGRPQHF
.	TRBV7-4	18	TRBJ1-4	.	TGTGCCAGCCTTGGGAGGGGAGACGGTTTTCCAACTAATGAAAAACTGTTTTTT	CASLGRGDGFPTNEKLFF
.	TRBV6-5	13	TRBJ1-5	.	TGTGCCAGCAGAATCCGTAAAAATCAGCCCCAGCATTTT	CASRIRKNQPQHF
.	TRBV24-1	15	TRBJ2-3	TRBD1	TGTGCCACCAGTGATAACAGGGGGGTACAAGATACGCAGTATTTT	CATSDNRGVQDTQYF
.	TRBV7-3	14	TRBJ2-3	.	TGTGCCAGCAGCTTGGGGCAGTACACAGATACGCAGTATTTT	CASSLGQYTDTQYF
.	TRBV7-3	15	TRBJ1-2	.	TGTGCCAGCAGCCCTTATGGCGGGGGCGACTATGGCTACACCTTC	CASSPYGGGDYGYTF
.	TRBV30	12	TRBJ2-3	.	TGTGCCGAGGGGGTCAACGCAGATACGCAGTATTTT	CAEGVNADTQYF
.	TRBV11-1	15	TRBJ2-5	TRBD2	TGTGCCAGCAGCTTGTCGGGACTAGGACGGGAGACCCAGTACTTC	CASSLSGLGRETQYF
.	TRBV3-1/TRBV3-2	13	TRBJ2-7	TRBD1	TGTGCCACCGCGGACAGGGCGACGCCAAAGCAGTACTTC	CATADRATPKQYF
once	TRBV6-1	14	TRBJ2-3	.	TGTGCCAGCAGTGAGGGGGGAAGCACAGATACGCAGTATTTT	CASSEGGSTDTQYF
.	TRBV7-2	14	TRBJ2-3	TRBD2	TGTGCCAGCAGTTTGCGGGGGGGCACAGATACGCAGTATTTT	CASSLRGGTDTQYF
.	TRBV5-6	16	TRBJ1-6	.	TGTGCCAGCAGCTTGGGGCCCCAGACTGCCACTTCACCCCTCCACTTT	CASSLGPQTATSPLHF
.	TRBV25-1	12	TRBJ2-7	.	TGTGCCACCTCGGGGTCCTCCTACGAGCAGTACTTC	CATSGSSYEQYF
.	TRBV14	16	TRBJ2-1	TRBD1	TGTGCCAGCAGCCGGCTCGTGGACAGGGAAAGGGATGAGCAGTTCTTC	CASSRLVDRERDEQFF
.	TRBV2	12	TRBJ2-7	.	TGTGCCAGCCACACAGGGATCTACGAGCAGTACTTC	CASHTGIYEQYF
.	TRBV6-5	14	TRBJ2-3	TRBD2	TGTGCCAGCACCCAGAGGGCTAGCGGGGGGACGCAGTATTTT	CASTQRASGGTQYF
.	TRBV27	14	TRBJ1-5	.	TGTGCCAGCAGTTTCGAGGGCAGCAATCAGCCCCAGCATTTT	CASSFEGSNQPQHF
.	TRBV27	12	TRBJ1-6	.	TGTGCCAGCAGTTTTTATTTTTCACCCCTCCACTTT	CASSFYFSPLHF
.	TRBV5-1	14	TRBJ2-5	.	TGCGCCAGCAGGACTCAGGGGGGACAAGAGACCCAGTACTTC	CASRTQGGQETQYF
.	TRBV10-3	14	TRBJ2-1	.	TGTGCCATCAGTGAGTACTTTCTATACAATGAGCAGTTCTTC	CAISEYFLYNEQFF
once	TRBV6-1	16	TRBJ2-1	TRBD1	TGTGCCAGCAGTGACAGGGGGCCCCTGATTGGCAATGAGCAGTTCTTC	CASSDRGPLIGNEQFF
.	TRBV29-1	13	TRBJ2-1	.	TGCAGCGTTGAGGAAATAGCGTTAGGTGAGCAGTTCTTC	CSVEEIALGEQFF
.	TRBV19	15	TRBJ1-6	.	TGTGCCAGTAGTAGCGGGGACCAGTATAATTCACCCCTCCACTTT	CASSSGDQYNSPLHF
.	TRBV29-1	12	TRBJ2-1	TRBD1	TGCAGCGCAGACAGGGTTTTTGGGGAGCAGTTCTTC	CSADRVFGEQFF
.	TRBV4-2	14	TRBJ2-3	.	TGTGCCAGCAGCCAAGTGGGAGGCACCGATACGCAGTATTTT	CASSQVGGTDTQYF
few	TRBV5-1	13	TRBJ2-5	.	TGCGCCAGCAGCTTGGGCGGCCAAGAGACCCAGTACTTC	CASSLGGQETQYF
.	TRBV7-3	14	TRBJ2-5	TRBD1	TGTGCCAGCAGCTTGACAGGGGCGGGCGAGACCCAGTACTTC	CASSLTGAGETQYF
.	TRBV19	12	TRBJ1-1	.	TGTGCCAGTAACCACGGTAACACTGAAGCTTTCTTT	CASNHGNTEAFF
few	TRBV7-9	16	TRBJ2-3	.	TGTGCCAGCAGCTTGGGGAAGGAGTTGGGAGTGGATACGCAGTATTTT	CASSLGKELGVDTQYF
.	TRBV24-1	18	TRBJ2-2	.	TGTGCCACCAGTGATTCACAGGGTATGGGGGACCGGGCCGGGGAGCTGTTTTTT	CATSDSQGMGDRAGELFF
.	TRBV5-4	12	TRBJ2-1	.	TGTGCCAGCAGGGCAGGATACAATGAGCAGTTCTTC	CASRAGYNEQFF
.	TRBV2	15	TRBJ2-3	TRBD2	TGTGCCAGCAGTGAAGGGACTAGCGGGTCAGATACGCAGTATTTT	CASSEGTSGSDTQYF
few	TRBV5-6	13	TRBJ1-2	.	TGTGCCAGCAGCTTCCAGAACAGGGATGGCTACACCTTC	CASSFQNRDGYTF
.	TRBV24-1	13	TRBJ2-3	TRBD1	TGTGCCACGGGACAGGGTAGTATAGATACGCAGTATTTT	CATGQGSIDTQYF
.	TRBV9	16	TRBJ2-2	.	TGTGCCAGCAGCCTACAGGGATTGAAGAACACCGGGGAGCTGTTTTTT	CASSLQGLKNTGELFF
.	TRBV11-2	14	TRBJ2-7	TRBD1	TGTGCCAGCAGCCAGGGACAGGGGGCGATCGAGCAGTACTTC	CASSQGQGAIEQYF
.	TRBV5-1	15	TRBJ2-1	TRBD2	TGCGCCAGCAGCTTTCTAGCGGGGAGCAACAATGAGCAGTTCTTC	CASSFLAGSNNEQFF
.	TRBV29-1	14	TRBJ2-3	TRBD2	TGCAGCGTCGGGCGGGGGGCGCCCACAGATACGCAGTATTTT	CSVGRGAPTDTQYF
few	TRBV7-6	14	TRBJ1-5	.	TGTGCCAGCAGCTTAGATAGTGGCAATCAGCCCCAGCATTTT	CASSLDSGNQPQHF
once	TRBV3-1/TRBV3-2	15	TRBJ1-5	.	TGTGCCAGCAGCCAAGGGGGGGTTAGCAATCAGCCCCAGCATTTT	CASSQGGVSNQPQHF
.	TRBV2	15	TRBJ2-3	.	TGTGCCAGTACCGAGACCAGGGGGGCCCAGGATACGCAGTATTTT	CASTETRGAQDTQYF
.	TRBV6-1	15	TRBJ1-4	.	TGTGCCAGCAGTGAAGGGGGTCGGGATAATGAAAAACTGTTTTTT	CASSEGGRDNEKLFF
.	TRBV6-6	15	TRBJ2-7	.	TGTGCCAGCAGTTACTCGCGGCAGGGGGGCGGCGAGCAGTACTTC	CASSYSRQGGGEQYF
.	TRBV2	14	TRBJ2-3	TRBD2	TGTGCCAGCAGGAAAGGGACTAGCGGGGATACGCAGTATTTT	CASRKGTSGDTQYF
.	TRBV5-1	18	TRBJ2-5	TRBD2	TGCGCCAGCAGCATCTCGACTAGCGGGGGGCCCCTCCAAGAGACCCAGTACTTC	CASSISTSGGPLQETQYF
.	TRBV6-1	14	TRBJ2-7	TRBD1	TGTGCCAGCAGGGAACAGGGGTCGCCCTACGAGCAGTACTTC	CASREQGSPYEQYF
.	TRBV6-6	16	TRBJ1-6	TRBD1	TGTGCCAGCAGCCACTACCGGACAGGTCTAATAACACCCCTCCACTTT	CASSHYRTGLITPLHF
.	TRBV30	12	TRBJ1-2	.	TGTGCCTGGAGTGTACGAGGATATGGCTACACCTTC	CAWSVRGYGYTF